The clone carrying this T cell receptor (beta chain) turned up a few times. The antigen is not known. These data belong to a study of T-cell memory formation after mild COVID-19. General study points: Later expanders leaned CD4+, whereas clones that contracted between day 15 and 85 were balanced CD4/CD8.

This CDR3 has 14 residues. Looked up from germline, CDR1 is LNHDA and CDR2 is SQIVND (reference sequence). Trimming took off 3 bases at V and 3 bases at J, with 11 bases between the two ends. From the 5' RACE reads, TCRdb called clonotypes with MiXCR, one entry per CDR3 protein. Among 250,000 to 300,000 distinct CDR3 sequences listed, roughly 18% were seen once. The clonotype originates from a man between 18 and 35 years old who had mild COVID-19 (a few samples of this study predate the infection). Cell type and time point are not known. V usage is TRBV19 and J usage is TRBJ1-1; no clear D gene. Sequenced material: PBMCs or a T cell subset sorted from them (not recorded which). CDR3 DNA sequence: TGTGCCAGTAGTATCCCCTTGGGGTACACTGAAGCTTTCTTT. It codes for CASSIPLGYTEAFF.